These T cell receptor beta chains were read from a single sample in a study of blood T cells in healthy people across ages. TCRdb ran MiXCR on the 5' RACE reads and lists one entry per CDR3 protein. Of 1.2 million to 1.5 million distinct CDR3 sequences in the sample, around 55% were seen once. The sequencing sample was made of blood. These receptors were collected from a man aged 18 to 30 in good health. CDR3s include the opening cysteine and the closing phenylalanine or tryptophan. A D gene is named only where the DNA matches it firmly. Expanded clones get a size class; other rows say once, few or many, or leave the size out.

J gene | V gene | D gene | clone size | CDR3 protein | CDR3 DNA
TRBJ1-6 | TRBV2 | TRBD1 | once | CASRDRGPLDENSPLHF | TGTGCCAGCAGGGACAGGGGGCCCCTCGATGAGAATTCACCCCTCCACTTT
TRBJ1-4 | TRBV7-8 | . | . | CASSFGTFEKLFF | TGTGCCAGCAGCTTCGGGACATTTGAAAAACTGTTTTTT
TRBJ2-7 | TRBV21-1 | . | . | CAGRPTDYEQYF | TGTGCCGGGAGGCCAACAGACTACGAGCAGTACTTC
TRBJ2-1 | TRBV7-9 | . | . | CASSRDWEQFF | TGTGCCAGCAGCCGTGACTGGGAGCAGTTCTTC
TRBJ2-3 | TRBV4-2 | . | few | CASSPRGSAQYF | TGTGCCAGCAGCCCGAGGGGAAGTGCGCAGTATTTT
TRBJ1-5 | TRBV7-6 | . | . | CASRRGLANTDQPQHF | TGTGCCAGCCGAAGAGGACTAGCGAACACCGATCAGCCCCAGCATTTT
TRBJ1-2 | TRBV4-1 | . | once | CASSQIAGQKGYTF | TGCGCCAGCAGCCAGATAGCAGGACAGAAGGGCTACACCTTC
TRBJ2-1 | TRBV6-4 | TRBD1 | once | CASSLGTGFGNEQFF | TGTGCCAGCAGTTTGGGGACAGGGTTCGGCAATGAGCAGTTCTTC
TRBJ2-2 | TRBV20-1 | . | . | CSASVSRELFF | TGCAGTGCTAGTGTATCCCGGGAGCTGTTTTTT
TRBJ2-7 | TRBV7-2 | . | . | CASSLGRDSYEQYF | TGTGCCAGCAGCTTGGGGCGGGATTCCTACGAGCAGTACTTC
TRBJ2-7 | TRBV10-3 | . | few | CAISESGQLTYEQYF | TGTGCCATCAGTGAGTCTGGACAGTTAACCTACGAGCAGTACTTC
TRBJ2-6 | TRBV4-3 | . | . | CASSQDLNSGANVPTF | TGCGCCAGCAGCCAAGATCTGAACTCTGGGGCCAACGTCCCGACTTTC
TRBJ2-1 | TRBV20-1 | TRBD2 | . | CSARDRGLAGENEQFF | TGCAGTGCTAGAGATCGGGGGCTAGCGGGAGAAAATGAGCAGTTCTTC
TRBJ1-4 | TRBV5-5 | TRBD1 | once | CASSTLGTDPEKLFF | TGTGCCAGCAGCACCCTCGGGACAGACCCCGAAAAACTGTTTTTT
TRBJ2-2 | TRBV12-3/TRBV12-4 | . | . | CASSLRVPGELFF | TGTGCCAGCAGTTTAAGGGTCCCCGGGGAGCTGTTTTTT
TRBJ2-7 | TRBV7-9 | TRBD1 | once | CASSSGQARYEQYF | TGCGCCAGCAGCTCCGGACAGGCGAGATACGAGCAGTACTTC
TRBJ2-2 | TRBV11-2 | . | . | CASKGEASGELFF | TGTGCCAGCAAGGGGGAGGCGTCCGGGGAGCTGTTTTTT
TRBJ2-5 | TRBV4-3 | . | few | CASSQGGPRDRETQYF | TGCGCCAGCAGCCAAGGGGGCCCCCGGGACCGAGAGACCCAGTACTTC
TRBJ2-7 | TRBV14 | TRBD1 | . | CASKGASSYEQYF | TGTGCCAGCAAGGGGGCGAGCTCCTACGAGCAGTACTTC
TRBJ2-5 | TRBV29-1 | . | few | CSVVSGPRQETQYF | TGCAGCGTTGTGTCAGGGCCTCGTCAAGAGACCCAGTACTTC
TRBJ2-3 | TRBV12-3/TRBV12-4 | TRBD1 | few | CASSPDRGSTDTQYF | TGTGCCAGCAGTCCCGACAGGGGGAGCACAGATACGCAGTATTTT
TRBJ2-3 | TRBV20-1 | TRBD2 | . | CSARVPRGLRAGVVDTQYF | TGCAGTGCTAGAGTCCCCCGGGGTCTCCGAGCGGGAGTCGTAGATACGCAGTATTTT
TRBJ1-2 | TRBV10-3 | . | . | CAISDPSRQVNYGYTF | TGTGCCATCAGTGATCCTTCCAGACAGGTTAACTATGGCTACACCTTC
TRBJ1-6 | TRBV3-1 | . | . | CASSQADRDSPLHF | TGTGCCAGCAGCCAAGCGGACCGAGATTCACCCCTCCACTTT
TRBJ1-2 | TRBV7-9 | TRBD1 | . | CASSFTGARGYTF | TGTGCCAGCAGCTTCACAGGGGCGCGTGGCTACACCTTC
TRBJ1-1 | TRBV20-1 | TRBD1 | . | CSAGGTELNTEAFF | TGCAGTGCTGGGGGGACAGAACTGAACACTGAAGCTTTCTTT
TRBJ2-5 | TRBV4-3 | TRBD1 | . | CASSREDREWETQYF | TGCGCCAGCAGCCGAGAGGACAGGGAGTGGGAGACCCAGTACTTC
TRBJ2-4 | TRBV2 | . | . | CASTKERTKDIQYF | TGTGCCAGCACGAAAGAGCGGACCAAAGACATTCAGTACTTC
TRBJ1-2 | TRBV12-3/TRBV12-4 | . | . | CASSPGPPEGYTF | TGTGCCAGCAGCCCCGGACCGCCGGAGGGCTACACCTTC
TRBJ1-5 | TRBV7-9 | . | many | CASSLENQPQHF | TGTGCCAGCAGCTTAGAGAATCAGCCCCAGCATTTT
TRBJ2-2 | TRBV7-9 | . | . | CASSLLEHTGELFF | TGTGCCAGCAGCTTATTAGAACACACCGGAGAGCTGTTTTTT
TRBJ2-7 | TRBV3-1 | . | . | CASSQMRTASHEQYF | TGTGCCAGCAGCCAAATGCGGACAGCCTCCCACGAGCAGTACTTC
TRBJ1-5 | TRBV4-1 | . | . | CASSQWTEYSNQPQHF | TGCGCCAGCAGCCAATGGACAGAATATAGCAATCAGCCCCAGCATTTT
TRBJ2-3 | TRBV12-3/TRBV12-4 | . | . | CASSGLPAPDTQYF | TGTGCCAGCAGTGGGTTACCGGCCCCAGATACGCAGTATTTT
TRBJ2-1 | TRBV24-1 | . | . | CATSDLTHEQFF | TGTGCCACCAGTGACCTGACCCATGAGCAGTTCTTC